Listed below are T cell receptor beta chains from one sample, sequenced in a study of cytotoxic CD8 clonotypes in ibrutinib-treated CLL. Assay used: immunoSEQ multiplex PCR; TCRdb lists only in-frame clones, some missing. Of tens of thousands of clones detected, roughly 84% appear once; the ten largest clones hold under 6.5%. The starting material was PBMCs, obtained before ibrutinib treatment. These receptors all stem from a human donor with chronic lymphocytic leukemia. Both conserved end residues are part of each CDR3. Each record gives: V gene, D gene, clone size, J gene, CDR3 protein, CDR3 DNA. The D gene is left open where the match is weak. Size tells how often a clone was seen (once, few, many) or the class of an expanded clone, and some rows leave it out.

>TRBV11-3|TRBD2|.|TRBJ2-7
CASSSPSGRFFSYEQYF
TGTGCCAGCAGCTCCCCTAGCGGGAGGTTCTTTTCCTACGAGCAGTACTTC
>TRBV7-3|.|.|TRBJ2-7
CASSLKDEDLYEQYF
TGTGCCAGCAGCTTGAAAGACGAAGATTTGTACGAGCAGTACTTC
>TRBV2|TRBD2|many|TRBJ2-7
CASSELLAANYEQYF
TGTGCCAGCAGCGAACTACTAGCGGCCAATTACGAGCAGTACTTC
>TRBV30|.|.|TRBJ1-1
CVTVQVGGTEAFF
TGTGTCACCGTTCAGGTTGGTGGCACTGAAGCTTTCTTT
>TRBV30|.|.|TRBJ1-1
CAWRKDVLMNTEAFF
TGTGCCTGGCGAAAGGACGTACTAATGAACACTGAAGCTTTCTTT
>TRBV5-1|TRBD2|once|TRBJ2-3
CASRSPQAGDTTDTQYF
TGCGCCAGCAGGTCCCCACAAGCGGGAGATACCACAGATACGCAGTATTTT
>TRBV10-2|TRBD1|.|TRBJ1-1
CASRQGNTEAFF
TGCGCCAGCCGACAGGGCAACACTGAAGCTTTCTTT
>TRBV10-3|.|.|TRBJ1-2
CAISDAEAARIGYTF
TGTGCCATCAGCGACGCCGAGGCGGCTCGAATTGGCTACACCTTC
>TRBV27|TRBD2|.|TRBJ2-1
CASSRLPPGTSVNEQFF
TGTGCCAGCAGCCGCCTCCCCCCCGGGACTAGCGTTAATGAGCAGTTCTTC
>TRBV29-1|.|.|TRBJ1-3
CSVGRDTGPGNTIYF
TGCAGCGTAGGCCGGGACACGGGACCTGGAAACACCATATATTTT
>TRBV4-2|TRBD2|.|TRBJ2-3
CASTNQRGSTDTQYF
TGTGCCAGCACCAATCAGCGGGGTTCCACAGATACGCAGTATTTT
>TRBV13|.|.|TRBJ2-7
CASSLAFGLRYEQYF
TGTGCCAGCAGCTTAGCGTTCGGACTACGCTACGAGCAGTACTTC
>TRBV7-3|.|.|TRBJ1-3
CASSPGSPGGFGNTIYF
TGTGCCAGCAGCCCTGGGAGCCCGGGGGGGTTTGGAAACACCATATATTTT
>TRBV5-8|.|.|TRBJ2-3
CASSSATGRSTDTQYF
TGTGCCAGCAGCTCAGCGACAGGCCGAAGCACAGATACGCAGTATTTT
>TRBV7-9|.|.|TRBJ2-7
CASSLVQGGTYEQYF
TGTGCCAGCAGCTTAGTACAGGGGGGGACCTACGAGCAGTACTTC
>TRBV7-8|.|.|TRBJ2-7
CASSPTVYEQYF
TGTGCCAGCAGCCCCACAGTTTACGAGCAGTACTTC
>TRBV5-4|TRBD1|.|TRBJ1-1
CASSPRTGNTEAFF
TGTGCCAGCAGCCCTCGGACAGGGAACACTGAAGCTTTCTTT
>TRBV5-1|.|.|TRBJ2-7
CASSRLSVDSYEQYF
TGCGCCAGCAGCCGCTTGTCTGTGGATTCCTACGAGCAGTACTTC
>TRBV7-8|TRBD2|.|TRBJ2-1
CASSLYVSGSTLTIYNEQFF
TGTGCCAGCAGCTTATATGTTAGCGGGAGTACCCTAACGATATACAATGAGCAGTTCTTC
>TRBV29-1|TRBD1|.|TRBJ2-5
CSARDRTARTQYF
TGCAGCGCCCGGGACAGGACCGCACGAACCCAGTACTTC
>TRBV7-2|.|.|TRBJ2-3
CASSTGPNPYTDTQYF
TGTGCCAGCAGCACCGGGCCAAACCCATACACAGATACGCAGTATTTT
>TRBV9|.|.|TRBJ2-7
CASSVGGSSYEQYF
TGTGCCAGCAGCGTAGGAGGGAGCTCCTACGAGCAGTACTTC
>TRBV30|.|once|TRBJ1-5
CAWTQGGAGQPQHF
TGTGCCTGGACTCAAGGGGGGGCAGGTCAGCCCCAGCATTTT
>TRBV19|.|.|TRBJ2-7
CASSISGYEQYF
TGTGCCAGTAGTATCTCAGGCTACGAGCAGTACTTC
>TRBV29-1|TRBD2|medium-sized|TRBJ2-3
CSVGAGVTDTQYF
TGCAGCGTTGGGGCGGGGGTTACAGATACGCAGTATTTT
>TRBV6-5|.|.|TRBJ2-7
CASSYVDRREQYF
TGTGCCAGCAGTTACGTGGATAGGCGCGAGCAGTACTTC
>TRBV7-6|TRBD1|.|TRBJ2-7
CASSLGGQGSHEQYF
TGTGCCAGCAGCTTAGGGGGACAGGGTTCCCACGAGCAGTACTTC
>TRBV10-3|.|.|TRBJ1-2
CAISAAMDYGYTF
TGTGCCATCAGTGCCGCCATGGACTATGGCTACACCTTC
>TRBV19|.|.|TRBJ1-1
CASSIYDTTGTEAFF
TGTGCCAGTAGTATATATGACACCACAGGGACTGAAGCTTTCTTT
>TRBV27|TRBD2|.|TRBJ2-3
CASSSRLAGAADTQYF
TGTGCCAGCAGTTCCCGACTAGCGGGAGCCGCAGATACGCAGTATTTT
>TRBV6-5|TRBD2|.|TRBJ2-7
CASRGTSGRLGEQYF
TGTGCCAGCAGAGGGACTAGCGGGAGACTAGGCGAGCAGTACTTC
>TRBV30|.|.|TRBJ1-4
CAWSWGSGEKLFF
TGTGCCTGGAGTTGGGGTTCTGGGGAAAAACTGTTTTTT
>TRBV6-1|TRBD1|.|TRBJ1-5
CASSELQTGFGQPQHF
TGTGCCAGCAGTGAATTACAGACAGGGTTTGGGCAGCCCCAGCATTTT
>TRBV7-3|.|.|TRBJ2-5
CASSRAGQETQYF
TGTGCCAGCAGCCGCGCCGGCCAAGAGACCCAGTACTTC
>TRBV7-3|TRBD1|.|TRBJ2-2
CASSLGQGTGELFF
TGTGCCAGCAGCTTAGGACAGGGGACCGGGGAGCTGTTTTTT
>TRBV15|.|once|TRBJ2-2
CATSRVTGTGELFF
TGTGCCACCAGCAGAGTAACAGGGACCGGGGAGCTGTTTTTT
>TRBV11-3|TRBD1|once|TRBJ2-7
CASSSRWTGTYEQYF
TGTGCCAGCAGCTCCCGATGGACAGGGACTTACGAGCAGTACTTC
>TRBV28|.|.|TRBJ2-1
CASSLDNEQFF
TGTGCCAGCAGTTTGGACAATGAGCAGTTCTTC
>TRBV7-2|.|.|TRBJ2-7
CASSLGGTYEQYF
TGTGCCAGCAGCTTAGGGGGCACCTACGAGCAGTACTTC
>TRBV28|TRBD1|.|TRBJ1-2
CASTLHGTGGGYTF
TGTGCCAGCACTCTCCACGGGACAGGGGGCGGCTACACCTTC